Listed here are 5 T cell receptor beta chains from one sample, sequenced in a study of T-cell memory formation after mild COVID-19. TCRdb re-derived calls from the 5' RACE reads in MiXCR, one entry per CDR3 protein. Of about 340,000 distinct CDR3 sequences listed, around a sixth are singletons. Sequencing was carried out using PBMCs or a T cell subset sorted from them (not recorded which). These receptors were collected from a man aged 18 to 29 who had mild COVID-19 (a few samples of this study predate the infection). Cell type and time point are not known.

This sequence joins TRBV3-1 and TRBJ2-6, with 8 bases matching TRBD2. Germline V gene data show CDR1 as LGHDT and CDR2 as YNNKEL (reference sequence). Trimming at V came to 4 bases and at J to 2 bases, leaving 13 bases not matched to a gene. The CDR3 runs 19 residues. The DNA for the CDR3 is TGTGCCAGCAGCCGAAACGGGGGGGGCGCGTTCGCTGGGGCCAACGTCCTGACTTTC. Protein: CASSRNGGGAFAGANVLTF.

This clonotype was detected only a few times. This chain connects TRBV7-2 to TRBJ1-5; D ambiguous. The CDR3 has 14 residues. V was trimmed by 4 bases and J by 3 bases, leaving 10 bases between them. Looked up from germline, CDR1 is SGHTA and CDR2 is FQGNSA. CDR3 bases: TGTGCCAGCAGCTCCACCCACCTCAATCAGCCCCAGCATTTT. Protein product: CASSSTHLNQPQHF.

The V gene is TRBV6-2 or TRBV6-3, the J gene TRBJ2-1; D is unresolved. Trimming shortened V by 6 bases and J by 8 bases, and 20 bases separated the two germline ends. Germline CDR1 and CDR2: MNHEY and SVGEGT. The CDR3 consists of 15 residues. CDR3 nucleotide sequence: TGTGCCAGCAGCCCGCCCCAGTATATACCCGATGAGCAGTTCTTC. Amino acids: CASSPPQYIPDEQFF.

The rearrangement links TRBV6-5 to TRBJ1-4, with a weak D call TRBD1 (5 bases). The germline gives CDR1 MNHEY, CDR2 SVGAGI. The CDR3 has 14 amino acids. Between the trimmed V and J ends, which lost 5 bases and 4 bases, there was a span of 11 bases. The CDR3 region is CASSTTGLNEKLFF. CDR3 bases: TGTGCCAGCAGTACAACAGGTCTTAATGAAAAACTGTTTTTT.

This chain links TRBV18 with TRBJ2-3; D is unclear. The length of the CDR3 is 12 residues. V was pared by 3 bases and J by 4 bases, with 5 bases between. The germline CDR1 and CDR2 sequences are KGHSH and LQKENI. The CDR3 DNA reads TGTGCCAGCTCACCCACCTCAGATACGCAGTATTTT. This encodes CASSPTSDTQYF.